The 29 T cell receptor beta chains below come from one sample, sequenced in a study of blood T cell repertoires in COVID-19. TCRdb keeps only in-frame clones here, not all; method: immunoSEQ multiplex PCR. In the table there are about 33,000 clones, approximately 81% of which are singletons. The sequenced material came from peripheral blood. The receptors shown here come from an elderly man with acute or convalescent COVID-19.

The rearrangement links TRBV7-6 to TRBJ2-2, with 12 bases matching TRBD2. In germline, CDR1 is SGHVS, CDR2 FNYEAQ. There are 16 residues in the CDR3. The V segment lost 5 bases and the J segment 3 bases; nucleotides outside the gene matches: 4. CDR3 sequence reads: CASSPRLAGDTGELFF. DNA of the CDR3: TGTGCCAGCAGCCCCCGACTAGCGGGGGACACCGGGGAGCTGTTTTTT. Variable domain in full (rest from reference TRBV7-6 and TRBJ2-2): GAGVSQSPRYKVTKRGQDVALRCDPISGHVSLYWYRQALGQGPEFLTYFNYEAQQDKSGLPNDRFSAERPEGSISTLTIQRTEQRDSAMYRCASSPRLAGDTGELFFGEGSRLTVL.

This chain connects TRBV19 to TRBJ2-1; a weak D match, TRBD1 (6 bases). Trimming removed 4 bases at V and 1 base at J, with 8 bases between. Per the germline V gene, CDR1 is LNHDA and CDR2 is SQIVND (reference sequence). This CDR3 spans 14 amino acids. CDR3 nucleotides: TGTGCCAGTAGTAGAGGGGGTTCCTACAATGAGCAGTTCTTC. It yields the protein CASSRGGSYNEQFF.

On this clone itself: The junction differs from germline at one of its ends, possibly a read error. The rearrangement uses TRBV7-7 and TRBJ2-2; D unclear. The germline gives CDR1 SSHAT, CDR2 FNYEAQ (reference sequence). The CDR3 is 13 amino acids. CDR3: CASSIEATGELFF. As DNA, the CDR3 is TGTGCTAGCAGTATAGAGGCGACCGGGGAGCTGTTTTTT.

The chain has TRBV7-8 and TRBJ2-1; 8 bases agree with TRBD1. The CDR3 is 16 amino acids. Germline trimming cut 7 bases from V and 0 bases from J; bases unmatched to any gene: 8. Germline CDR1 is SGHVS and CDR2 is FQNEAQ. The CDR3: CASTIRQGSSYNEQFF. The DNA for the CDR3 is TGTGCCAGCACGATACGACAGGGGAGCTCCTACAATGAGCAGTTCTTC.

V usage is TRBV11-2 and J usage is TRBJ2-7, with TRBD1 identical over 7 bases. This CDR3 is 14 amino acids long. Germline V gene data show CDR1 as SGHAT and CDR2 as FQNNGV. Germline trimming cut 3 bases from V and 7 bases from J; bases unmatched to any gene: 9. The DNA of the CDR3 is TGTGCCAGCAGCTTGGGACAGAGCATGGGGGAGCAGTACTTC. This codes for CASSLGQSMGEQYF.

The chain has TRBV5-1 and TRBJ1-3; maybe TRBD1 (5 bases). Deletions cut 4 bases from V and 3 bases from J, with 14 bases between. This CDR3 has 15 amino acids. Germline values: CDR1 SGHRS, CDR2 YFSETQ. The DNA for the CDR3 is TGCGCCAGCAGCGACCTTTTCGGGGGTGGAAACACCATATATTTT. As protein: CASSDLFGGGNTIYF.

The chain uses TRBV4-1 and TRBJ1-1, with 9 bases fitting TRBD1. CDR1 and CDR2 (germline): MGHRA, YSYEKL. J gave up 6 bases and V 1 base, and 15 bases lay outside the gene matches. This CDR3 has 18 amino acids. This CDR3 is CASSQALTGTGLEAEAFF. The DNA of the CDR3 is TGCGCCAGCAGCCAAGCCTTAACCGGGACAGGGCTTGAGGCTGAAGCTTTCTTT.

The chain is built from TRBV5-1 and TRBJ2-7; D gene uncertain. This CDR3 spans 13 amino acids. CDR1 and CDR2 from the germline V gene are SGHRS and YFSETQ. Trimming took off 4 bases at V and 5 bases at J, with 13 bases between the two ends. The CDR3 DNA follows: TGCGCCAGCAGCCCCGCCAGGTCCCACGAGCAGTACTTC. As protein: CASSPARSHEQYF.

V is TRBV7-2 and J is TRBJ2-2; 9 nucleotides align to TRBD1. The CDR3 extends over 17 amino acids. Trimming cost V 1 base and J 5 bases; bases outside gene matches: 8. The germline CDR1 and CDR2 sequences are SGHTA and FQGNSA. For the CDR3, the DNA is TGTGCCAGCAGCTTAGGGCGGCGGACAGGGGTTACCGGGGAGCTGTTTTTT. This encodes CASSLGRRTGVTGELFF.

This clone came up once. The V call is TRBV12-5, the J call TRBJ2-7; D is unresolved. This CDR3 region has 11 residues. The V end was cut by 3 bases, the J end by 6 bases, with 6 bases between. CDR1 LGHNT and CDR2 FRNRAP come from the germline V gene. The CDR3 coding sequence is TGTGCTAGTGGTTTAGCAATCGAGCAGTACTTC. This gives the protein CASGLAIEQYF.

V usage is TRBV3-1 (or the pseudogene TRBV3-2) and J usage is TRBJ1-6, with 7 nucleotides matching TRBD1. In germline, CDR1 is LGHDT, CDR2 YNNKEL (reference sequence). V trimming: 3 bases; J trimming: 8 bases; junction bases outside the gene matches: 4. The CDR3 spans 14 residues. CDR3 in DNA: TGTGCCAGCAGCCAGAGGACAGGCGATTCACCCCTCCACTTT. It encodes CASSQRTGDSPLHF.

V usage is TRBV28 and J usage is TRBJ2-3, with D possibly TRBD2 on 6 matching bases. In germline, CDR1 is MDHEN, CDR2 SYDVKM. Trimming stripped 7 bases from V and 0 bases from J, with 14 bases between. The CDR3 totals 15 residues. CDR3 sequence (DNA): TGTGCCAGCAACCTAAGGCTAGCGAGCACAGATACGCAGTATTTT. Amino acid sequence: CASNLRLASTDTQYF.

This clone was counted between two and nine times. This sample includes further DNA sequences coding for the same CDR3. The rearrangement joins TRBV9 to TRBJ1-3; 8 bases agree with TRBD1. Trimming removed 0 bases from V and 7 bases from J; junction bases left unmatched: 6. Germline V lookup: CDR1 SGDLS, CDR2 YYNGEE. CDR3 size: 15 residues. Here the CDR3 reads CASSVGGTGVNTIYF. The CDR3 DNA follows: TGTGCCAGCAGCGTAGGTGGGACAGGTGTGAACACCATATATTTT. The complete variable domain, with remaining parts taken from reference TRBV9 and TRBJ1-3, reads DSGVTQTPKHLITATGQRVTLRCSPRSGDLSVYWYQQSLDQGLQFLIQYYNGEERAKGNILERFSAQQFPDLHSELNLSSLELGDSALYFCASSVGGTGVNTIYFGEGSWLTVV.

This clone was detected only a few times. The chain joins TRBV11-2 to TRBJ2-1, with D tentatively TRBD1 (5 bases). Trimming took off 3 bases at V and 6 bases at J, with 12 bases between the two ends. Germline V gene data show CDR1 as SGHAT and CDR2 as FQNNGV. The CDR3 contains 14 residues. The CDR3 region has the DNA TGTGCCAGCAGCTTGGCAGGGTGGGGCAATGAGCAGTTCTTC. Translation gives CASSLAGWGNEQFF.

The DNA for the CDR3 is TGCGCCAGCAGCTTTCGACCGGGGACAGCCGCCTATGGCTACACCTTC. It yields the protein CASSFRPGTAAYGYTF. The rearrangement joins TRBV5-1 to TRBJ1-2, with 7 bases that match TRBD1. J gave up 4 bases and V 2 bases, and 11 bases lay outside the gene matches. The CDR3 spans 16 residues. Germline assignment: CDR1 SGHRS and CDR2 YFSETQ.

The chain links TRBV6-4 to TRBJ1-2; tentatively, D is TRBD1 (6 bases). Trimming took off 0 bases at V and 8 bases at J, with 19 bases between the two ends. The CDR3 loop spans 16 amino acids. Germline V CDR1 and CDR2: MRHNA, SNTAGT. CDR3 sequence reads: CASSDSKSQGRRGYTF. Written as DNA, the CDR3 is TGTGCCAGCAGTGACTCGAAAAGTCAGGGGCGAAGAGGCTACACCTTC.

The J gene is TRBJ1-1, the V gene TRBV16; 8 nucleotides line up with TRBD1. Germline CDR1 KGHSY, CDR2 FQNENV. Germline trimming cut 2 bases from V and 11 bases from J; bases unmatched to any gene: 7. The CDR3 consists of 13 residues. The CDR3 DNA follows: TGTGCCAGCAGCCAAGGACAGGGTAGAGGTGCTTTCTTT. It codes for CASSQGQGRGAFF. Using reference TRBV16 and TRBJ1-1 for the parts outside the CDR3, the full variable domain is GEEVAQTPKHLVRGEGQKAKLYCAPIKGHSYVFWYQQVLKNEFKFLISFQNENVFDETGMPKERFSAKCLPNSPCSLEIQATKLEDSAVYFCASSQGQGRGAFFGQGTRLTVV.

The rearrangement uses TRBV30 and TRBJ1-5; D may be TRBD1 (6 bases). The CDR3 covers 15 residues. The V gene's germline CDR1 is GTSNPN and CDR2 SVGIG (reference sequence). Trimming removed 0 bases from V and 7 bases from J, with 16 bases in between. The CDR3 sequence is CAWSVETRGVQPQHF. CDR3 DNA: TGTGCCTGGAGTGTAGAAACCAGGGGTGTGCAGCCCCAGCATTTT.

The chain employs TRBV11-2 and TRBJ1-2; no reliable D call. The CDR3 covers 12 residues. CDR1 SGHAT and CDR2 FQNNGV come from the germline V gene. V was trimmed by 1 base and J by 6 bases, leaving 6 bases between them. The CDR3 region has the DNA TGTGCCAGCAGCTTAGGAGAAAATGGCTACACCTTC. It is translated as CASSLGENGYTF.

The chain joins TRBV6-5 to TRBJ2-2, with a possible D match to TRBD1 (5 bases). Looked up from germline, CDR1 is MNHEY and CDR2 is SVGAGI. The CDR3 length is 15 residues. V shed 6 bases and J shed 5 bases, with 16 bases lying between them. This chain's CDR3 is CASSPRTAGTGELFF. The CDR3 nucleotides are TGTGCCAGCAGCCCCCGAACGGCAGGGACCGGGGAGCTGTTTTTT.

This chain joins TRBV6-5 and TRBJ2-2, with D possibly matching TRBD1 (6 bases). Germline V gene data show CDR1 as MNHEY and CDR2 as SVGAGI. Deletions cut 7 bases from V and 3 bases from J, with 9 bases between. The CDR3 is made up of 13 amino acids. This CDR3 is CASTQGYTGELFF. CDR3 coding DNA: TGTGCCAGCACCCAGGGGTACACCGGGGAGCTGTTTTTT.

The sample holds one count of this clone. The rearrangement uses TRBV9 and TRBJ2-3; 10 nucleotides agree with TRBD1. This CDR3 is built from 16 residues. J lost 1 base, V lost 3 bases, and 5 bases had no gene match. Germline CDR1 SGDLS, CDR2 YYNGEE. CDR3 nucleotide sequence: TGTGCCAGCAGCGACCGGGACAGGGGCGGCACAGATACGCAGTATTTT. It codes for CASSDRDRGGTDTQYF.

This chain connects TRBV7-2 to TRBJ1-2, with a tentative D call TRBD1 (6 bases). V was cut by 1 base and J by 7 bases, with 13 bases left in between. This CDR3 spans 14 amino acids. The germline gives CDR1 SGHTA, CDR2 FQGNSA. Here the CDR3 DNA reads TGTGCCAGCAGCTTAGTGTCAGGGGAGAGTGGCTACACCTTC. Translating it yields CASSLVSGESGYTF.

The chain is built from TRBV10-1 and TRBJ1-1; the D is unclear. The CDR3 contains 16 residues. The V and J ends lost 0 bases and 1 base respectively, with 12 bases between them. Germline assignment: CDR1 WNHNN and CDR2 SYGVQD (reference sequence). CDR3 region: CASSESGRIPNTEAFF. The CDR3 DNA follows: TGCGCCAGCAGTGAGTCTGGGAGGATCCCGAACACTGAAGCTTTCTTT.

The chain uses TRBV5-1 and TRBJ2-5, with TRBD2 matching 7 bases. This CDR3 has 15 amino acids. The V and J ends lost 0 bases and 2 bases, in that order; junction bases with no gene match: 4. From germline, CDR1 is SGHRS and CDR2 YFSETQ. The CDR3 protein is CASSLGGLEQETQYF. The CDR3 bases are TGCGCCAGCAGCTTGGGTGGACTAGAACAAGAGACCCAGTACTTC. Supplemented by reference TRBV5-1 and TRBJ2-5, the full variable domain reads KAGVTQTPRYLIKTRGQQVTLSCSPISGHRSVSWYQQTPGQGLQFLFEYFSETQRNKGNFPGRFSGRQFSNSRSEMNVSTLELGDSALYLCASSLGGLEQETQYFGPGTRLLVL.

The chain combines TRBV6-2 or TRBV6-3 with TRBJ2-5; 12 bases match TRBD1. Germline V gene sequence: CDR1 MNHEY, CDR2 SVGEGT. Germline trimming cut 2 bases from V and 6 bases from J; bases unmatched to any gene: 7. This CDR3 region has 16 residues. CDR3 coding DNA: TGTGCCAGCAGTTACGAACCGGGACAGGGGGCCCAGACCCAGTACTTC. This encodes CASSYEPGQGAQTQYF.

The chain uses TRBV27 and TRBJ1-5; D possibly corresponds to TRBD1 (6 bases). CDR3 size: 14 residues. The ends were cut back, 6 bases at V and 5 bases at J, with 14 bases in the middle. Germline CDR1 is MNHEY and CDR2 is SMNVEV (reference sequence). CDR3 in DNA: TGTGCCAGCAGAAGAGAGACAGGAGATCAGCCCCAGCATTTT. It is translated as CASRRETGDQPQHF.

The CDR3 loop reads CASSSGTENIQYF. In nucleotides, the CDR3 is TGTGCCAGCAGTTCCGGGACAGAGAACATTCAGTACTTC. The V gene is TRBV11-3, the J gene TRBJ2-4; TRBD1 matches at 7 bases. Germline CDR1 and CDR2: SGHNT and YENEEA. The J segment lost 7 bases and the V segment lost 6 bases, leaving 6 bases of the junction unmatched. The CDR3 spans 13 residues.

This chain links TRBV19 with TRBJ2-3, with 14 bases that match TRBD2. The CDR3 consists of 16 residues. Per the germline V gene, CDR1 is LNHDA and CDR2 is SQIVND (reference sequence). J gave up 2 bases and V 6 bases, and 4 bases lay outside the gene matches. The CDR3 here is CASSRTSGGLTDTQYF. The CDR3 DNA reads as TGTGCCAGTAGCAGGACTAGCGGGGGGCTCACAGATACGCAGTATTTT. Using reference TRBV19 and TRBJ2-3 for the parts outside the CDR3, the full variable domain is DGGITQSPKYLFRKEGQNVTLSCEQNLNHDAMYWYRQDPGQGLRLIYYSQIVNDFQKGDIAEGYSVSREKKESFPLTVTSAQKNPTAFYLCASSRTSGGLTDTQYFGPGTRLTVL.